Listed here are 20 T cell receptor beta chains from one sample, sequenced in a study of blood T cell repertoires in COVID-19. Some clones are missing from TCRdb's copy, which holds only in-frame ones; the method was immunoSEQ multiplex PCR. This table holds some 110,000 clones, around 77% found once. Sequencing was done on a sample of peripheral blood. The receptors shown here come from a man aged 55 to 69 with active or convalescent COVID-19.

This clone was picked up a small number of times. This rearrangement joins TRBV7-8 to TRBJ2-1; TRBD1 matches 7 bases. Germline values: CDR1 SGHVS, CDR2 FQNEAQ. With V trimmed by 2 bases and J by 2 bases, 3 bases remained unmatched. This CDR3 contains 15 residues. The CDR3 is CASSLLTGAYNEQFF. The DNA of the CDR3 is TGTGCCAGCAGCTTATTAACAGGGGCCTACAATGAGCAGTTCTTC.

The chain recombines TRBV28 with TRBJ2-2, with TRBD1 as a possible D gene (5 bases). Trimming took 8 bases from V and 4 from J, leaving 11 bases between them. The CDR3 has 13 residues. In germline, CDR1 is MDHEN, CDR2 SYDVKM. The CDR3 loop is CASWYRTTGELFF. In DNA, the CDR3 is TGTGCCAGCTGGTACAGGACCACCGGGGAGCTGTTTTTT.

The chain employs TRBV20-1 and TRBJ1-3; D unclear. Trimming removed 0 bases at V and 10 bases at J, with 4 bases between. This CDR3 is built from 10 residues. Germline CDR1 DFQATT, CDR2 SNEGSKA (reference sequence). The CDR3 bases are TGCAGTGCTAGAGATGAGACCATATATTTT. This sequence encodes CSARDETIYF.

This clone appeared a single time. The CDR3 nucleotides read TGTGCCAGTAGTAGCGAGCGGACCGCAGATACGCAGTATTTT. As protein: CASSSERTADTQYF. The rearrangement uses TRBV19 and TRBJ2-3; the D gene is possibly TRBD2 (5 bases). CDR1 is LNHDA, CDR2 SQIVND, per germline (reference sequence). The CDR3 is made up of 14 amino acids. Trimming took off 4 bases at V and 4 bases at J, with 12 bases between the two ends. The complete variable domain, with remaining parts taken from reference TRBV19 and TRBJ2-3, reads DGGITQSPKYLFRKEGQNVTLSCEQNLNHDAMYWYRQDPGQGLRLIYYSQIVNDFQKGDIAEGYSVSREKKESFPLTVTSAQKNPTAFYLCASSSERTADTQYFGPGTRLTVL.

This clone is a singleton in its sample. V gene TRBV5-5 combines with J gene TRBJ1-4; a weak D match, TRBD1 (5 bases). The ends were cut back, 2 bases at V and 8 bases at J, with 10 bases in the middle. The CDR3 is 13 amino acids. Germline V gene sequence: CDR1 SGHKS, CDR2 YYEKEE (reference sequence). CDR3 in DNA: TGTGCCAGCAGCTTCCAGGGTGGCGAAAAACTGTTTTTT. Protein product: CASSFQGGEKLFF.

The chain links TRBV2 to TRBJ2-1; D is possibly TRBD2 (5 bases). Trimming pared 8 bases from V and 9 bases from J, leaving 20 bases between. This CDR3 contains 14 residues. Germline CDR1 and CDR2: SNHLY and FYNNEI. The CDR3, as DNA: TGTGCCAGCCCCGGCGGGCGAGAAATACGTGAGCAGTTCTTC. It codes for CASPGGREIREQFF.

This sequence joins TRBV10-3 and TRBJ1-5; D might be TRBD1 (5 bases). Trimming shortened V by 6 bases and J by 4 bases, and 16 bases separated the two germline ends. The CDR3 contains 15 residues. Germline V gene lookup returns CDR1 ENHRY and CDR2 SYGVKD. The CDR3 here is CAISLDAGPNQPQHF. CDR3 nucleotides: TGTGCCATCAGCCTGGACGCAGGGCCTAATCAGCCCCAGCATTTT.

This clone turned up a few times. The rearrangement links TRBV5-8 to TRBJ2-2; 7 positions agree with TRBD2. The CDR3 runs to 16 residues. Germline CDR1 is SGHTS and CDR2 is YDEGEE. V shed 4 bases and J 0 bases; nucleotides not matched to a gene: 6. The CDR3 loop is CASSPLLAANTGELFF. CDR3 nucleotide sequence: TGTGCCAGCAGCCCCCTGCTAGCGGCGAACACCGGGGAGCTGTTTTTT.

The rearrangement joins TRBV23-1 to TRBJ2-7; D uncertain. TRBV23-1 has ORF status, its function being uncertain. The ends were cut back, 6 bases at V and 6 bases at J, with 15 bases in the middle. This CDR3 spans 13 amino acids. CDR3 protein: CASRPGRSGEQYF. The DNA of the CDR3 is TGCGCCAGCAGGCCGGGTCGTTCGGGCGAGCAGTACTTC.

The rearrangement links TRBV9 to TRBJ2-5; 10 bases map to TRBD2. This CDR3 contains 16 residues. Germline V gene lookup returns CDR1 SGDLS and CDR2 YYNGEE. J lost 1 base, V lost 0 bases, and 3 bases had no gene match. Here the CDR3 DNA reads TGTGCCAGCAGCGTAGTTGCTAGCGGGGGCCAAGAGACCCAGTACTTC. As protein: CASSVVASGGQETQYF. Filled out from reference TRBV9 and TRBJ2-5, the complete variable domain reads DSGVTQTPKHLITATGQRVTLRCSPRSGDLSVYWYQQSLDQGLQFLIQYYNGEERAKGNILERFSAQQFPDLHSELNLSSLELGDSALYFCASSVVASGGQETQYFGPGTRLLVL.

This clone occurred a few times. The chain employs TRBV27 and TRBJ2-2; 14 nucleotides match TRBD2. The CDR3 runs to 15 residues. The ends lost 8 bases at V and 8 bases at J; junction bases unmatched: 7. Germline V lookup: CDR1 MNHEY, CDR2 SMNVEV (reference sequence). The CDR3 coding sequence is TGTGCCAGCGGGTCCGGACTAGCGGGAGGAGGGGAGCTGTTTTTT. It is translated as CASGSGLAGGGELFF.

The chain carries TRBV19 and TRBJ2-3; 12 bases match TRBD2. This CDR3 is built from 16 residues. J was trimmed by 2 bases and V by 4 bases; bases with no gene match: 4. Germline V gives CDR1 LNHDA, CDR2 SQIVND (reference sequence). The CDR3 region has the DNA TGTGCCAGTAGTAGCGGACTAGCGGGGACCACAGATACGCAGTATTTT. This translates into CASSSGLAGTTDTQYF.

V usage is TRBV5-4 and J usage is TRBJ1-1, with a weak D call TRBD1 (5 bases). This CDR3 spans 15 amino acids. Germline-derived CDR1 and CDR2 are SGHNT and YYREEE (reference sequence). The ends were cut back, 4 bases at V and 3 bases at J, with 16 bases in the middle. Here the CDR3 reads CASSPSRGIDTEAFF. The CDR3 nucleotides are TGTGCCAGCAGCCCTAGTAGGGGTATCGACACTGAAGCTTTCTTT.

This clone was recorded only once. This chain connects TRBV3-1 (or the pseudogene TRBV3-2) to TRBJ2-7, with D hard to call. With 1 base removed from V and 1 base from J, the gap between germline ends came to 5 bases. The CDR3 is 13 amino acids. Per the germline V gene, CDR1 is LGHDT and CDR2 is YNNKEL (reference sequence). This CDR3 reads CASSQAPSYEQYF. The CDR3, as DNA: TGTGCCAGCAGCCAAGCCCCGTCCTACGAGCAGTACTTC.

V is TRBV7-3 and J is TRBJ2-1; D might be TRBD2 (6 bases). V dropped 4 bases and J dropped 6 bases, with 10 bases sitting between them. CDR1 SGHTA and CDR2 FQGTGA come from the germline V gene. The CDR3 is 13 residues long. CDR3 residues: CASSSGLFNEQFF. The DNA of the CDR3 is TGTGCCAGCAGCTCGGGACTTTTCAATGAGCAGTTCTTC.

The J gene is TRBJ2-7, the V gene TRBV30, with 10 positions matching TRBD1. The CDR3 has 13 amino acids. Germline CDR1 and CDR2: GTSNPN and SVGIG (reference sequence). V gave up 2 bases and J gave up 4 bases; unmatched junction bases: 2. This CDR3 reads CAWSRGQGYEQYF. The CDR3 coding sequence is TGTGCCTGGAGTAGGGGACAGGGGTACGAGCAGTACTTC.

This chain connects TRBV11-2 to TRBJ2-7, with TRBD2 identical over 10 bases. V lost 7 bases, J lost 7 bases, and 10 bases stayed unmatched. The CDR3 is 14 amino acids. Germline-derived CDR1 and CDR2 are SGHAT and FQNNGV. CDR3 in amino acids: CASTSAGGVREQYF. The CDR3 region has the DNA TGTGCCAGCACCTCAGCGGGGGGGGTGAGGGAGCAGTACTTC.

This chain uses TRBV6-2 or TRBV6-3 with TRBJ2-1, with 11 bases matching TRBD2. Germline V CDR1 and CDR2: MNHEY, SVGEGT. The CDR3 has 20 amino acids. V gave up 0 bases and J gave up 5 bases; unmatched junction bases: 15. CDR3 DNA: TGTGCCAGCAGTTACTCCGCAACCCTAGCGGGAGGATATAGCCACAATGAGCAGTTCTTC. As protein: CASSYSATLAGGYSHNEQFF.

The chain joins TRBV28 to TRBJ2-1, with D perhaps matching TRBD2 (5 bases). V lost 7 bases to trimming and J lost 7 bases, with 17 bases between them. The germline gives CDR1 MDHEN, CDR2 SYDVKM. The CDR3 length is 14 residues. The CDR3 protein is CASTNKYGVNEQFF. CDR3 coding DNA: TGTGCCAGCACAAATAAATACGGGGTAAATGAGCAGTTCTTC. Variable domain in full (rest from reference TRBV28 and TRBJ2-1): DVKVTQSSRYLVKRTGEKVFLECVQDMDHENMFWYRQDPGLGLRLIYFSYDVKMKEKGDIPEGYSVSREKKERFSLILESASTNQTSMYLCASTNKYGVNEQFFGPGTRLTVL.

The rearrangement joins TRBV28 to TRBJ2-7, with TRBD1 as a possible D gene (5 bases). CDR3 length: 17 amino acids. Germline V gives CDR1 MDHEN, CDR2 SYDVKM. The V and J ends lost 6 bases and 0 bases respectively, with 21 bases between them. The CDR3 here is CASSLGVLTVSSYEQYF. In nucleotides, the CDR3 is TGTGCCAGCAGCCTAGGAGTATTGACAGTCAGCTCCTACGAGCAGTACTTC.